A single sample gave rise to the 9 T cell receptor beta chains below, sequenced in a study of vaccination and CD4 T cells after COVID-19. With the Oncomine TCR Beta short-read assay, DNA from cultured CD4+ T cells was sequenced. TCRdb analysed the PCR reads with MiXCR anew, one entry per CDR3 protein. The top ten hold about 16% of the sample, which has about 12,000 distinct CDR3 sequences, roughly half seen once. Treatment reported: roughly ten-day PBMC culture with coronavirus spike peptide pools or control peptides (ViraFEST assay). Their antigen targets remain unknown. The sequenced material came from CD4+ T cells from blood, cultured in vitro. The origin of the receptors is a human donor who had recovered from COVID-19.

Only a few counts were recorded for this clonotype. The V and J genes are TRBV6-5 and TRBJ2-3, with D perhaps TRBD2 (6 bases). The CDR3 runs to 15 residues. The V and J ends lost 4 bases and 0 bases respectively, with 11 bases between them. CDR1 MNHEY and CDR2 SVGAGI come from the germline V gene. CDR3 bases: TGTGCCAGCAGTTTTAGCGGAACTAGCACAGATACGCAGTATTTT. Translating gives CASSFSGTSTDTQYF.

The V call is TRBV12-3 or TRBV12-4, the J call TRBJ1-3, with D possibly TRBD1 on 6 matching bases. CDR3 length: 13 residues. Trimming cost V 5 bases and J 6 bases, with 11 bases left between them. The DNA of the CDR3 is TGTGCCAGCAGTCGGACAGCGCAAAACACCATATATTTT. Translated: CASSRTAQNTIYF.

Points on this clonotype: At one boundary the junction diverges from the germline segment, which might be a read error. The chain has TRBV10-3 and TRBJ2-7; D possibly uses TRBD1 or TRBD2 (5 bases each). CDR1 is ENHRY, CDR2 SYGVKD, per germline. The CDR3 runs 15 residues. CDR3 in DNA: TGTGCCATCAACCGGGGACGGGACGGCCCATACGAGCTGTACTTC. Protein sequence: CAINRGRDGPYELYF.

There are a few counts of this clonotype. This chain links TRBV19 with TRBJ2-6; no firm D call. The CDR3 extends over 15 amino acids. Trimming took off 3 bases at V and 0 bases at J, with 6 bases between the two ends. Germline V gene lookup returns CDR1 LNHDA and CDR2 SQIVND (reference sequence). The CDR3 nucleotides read TGTGCCAGTAGTATCTACGGCTCTGGGGCCAACGTCCTGACTTTC. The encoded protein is CASSIYGSGANVLTF.

The CDR3 here is CASSFGGPTGELFF. The CDR3 region has the DNA TGTGCCAGCAGCTTCGGGGGGCCCACCGGGGAGCTGTTTTTT. This chain connects TRBV7-3 to TRBJ2-2, with D possibly being TRBD2 (7 bases). Germline loops: CDR1 SGHTA, CDR2 FQGTGA. V was pared by 3 bases and J by 4 bases, with 9 bases between. CDR3 length: 14 amino acids.

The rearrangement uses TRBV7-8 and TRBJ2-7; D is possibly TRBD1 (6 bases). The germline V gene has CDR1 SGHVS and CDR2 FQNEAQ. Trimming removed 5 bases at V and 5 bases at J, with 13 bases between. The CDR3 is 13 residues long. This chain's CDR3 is CASSPRGSNEQYF. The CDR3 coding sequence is TGTGCCAGCAGCCCCAGGGGAAGTAACGAGCAGTACTTC.

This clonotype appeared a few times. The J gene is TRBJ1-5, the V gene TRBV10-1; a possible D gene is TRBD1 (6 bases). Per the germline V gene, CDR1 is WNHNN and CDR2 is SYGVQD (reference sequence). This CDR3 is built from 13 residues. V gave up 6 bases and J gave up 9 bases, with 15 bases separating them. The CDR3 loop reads CASRGAAVRPQHF. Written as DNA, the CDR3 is TGCGCCAGCAGGGGGGCAGCCGTCCGGCCCCAGCATTTT.

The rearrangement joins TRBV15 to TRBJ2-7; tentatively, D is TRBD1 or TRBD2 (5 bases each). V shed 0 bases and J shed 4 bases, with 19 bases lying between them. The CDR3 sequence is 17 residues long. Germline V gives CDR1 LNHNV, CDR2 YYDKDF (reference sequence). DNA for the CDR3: TGTGCCACCAGCAGAGATTCATTCGGGACGGGAAATTACGAGCAGTACTTC. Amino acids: CATSRDSFGTGNYEQYF.

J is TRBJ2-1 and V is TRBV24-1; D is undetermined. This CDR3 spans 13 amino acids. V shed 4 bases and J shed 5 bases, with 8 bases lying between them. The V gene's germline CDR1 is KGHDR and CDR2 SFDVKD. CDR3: CATSEHKNNEQFF. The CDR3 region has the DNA TGTGCCACCAGTGAACATAAAAACAATGAGCAGTTCTTC.